One sample yielded the 7 T cell receptor beta chains listed below, sequenced in a study of spatial heterogeneity in lung cancer. Via MiXCR, TCRdb re-called the 5' RACE reads, giving one row per CDR3 protein. Altogether about 100,000 distinct CDR3 sequences are present, under 4.5% being singletons, with the ten largest covering about 20%. No antigen is known for these receptors. The time point: sample taken at primary tumor resection. General observations from the study: Higher tumor mutation counts went along with higher counts of expanded intratumoral alpha and beta TCRs.

The input for sequencing was lung tumor tissue, taken at surgery. The receptors come from a male donor with early-stage non-small cell lung cancer.

This clonotype has just a few counts. The V and J genes are TRBV25-1 and TRBJ2-4; 9 positions match TRBD1. Germline CDR1 is MGHDK and CDR2 is SYGVNS. The V segment lost 1 base and the J segment 8 bases; nucleotides outside the gene matches: 6. CDR3 size: 15 residues. As DNA, the CDR3 is TGTGCCAGCAGTGAATTTGGGGACAGGGCCGACATTCAGTACTTC. Its protein product is CASSEFGDRADIQYF.

This clonotype appeared many times. J is TRBJ2-3 and V is TRBV20-1; 12 positions match TRBD2. In germline, CDR1 is DFQATT, CDR2 SNEGSKA (reference sequence). The CDR3 length is 18 residues. With V trimmed by 2 bases and J by 0 bases, 9 bases remained unmatched. The CDR3 sequence: CSARNLLGTSGSTDTQYF. CDR3 nucleotide sequence: TGCAGTGCTAGAAACCTCTTAGGGACTAGCGGGAGCACAGATACGCAGTATTTT.

This clonotype has a count of ten or more. The CDR3, as DNA: TGTGCCAGCAGTCCAAAACCTAACAGGGGGGGCCTCCTGGGTCTAAATCAGCCCCAGCATTTT. Translated, it gives CASSPKPNRGGLLGLNQPQHF. This chain uses TRBV28 with TRBJ1-5; 8 bases agree with TRBD1. Trimming removed 5 bases from V and 4 bases from J; junction bases left unmatched: 25. Looked up from germline, CDR1 is MDHEN and CDR2 is SYDVKM. This CDR3 has 21 amino acids. The whole variable domain, filled in from reference TRBV28 and TRBJ1-5, reads DVKVTQSSRYLVKRTGEKVFLECVQDMDHENMFWYRQDPGLGLRLIYFSYDVKMKEKGDIPEGYSVSREKKERFSLILESASTNQTSMYLCASSPKPNRGGLLGLNQPQHFGDGTRLSIL.

The table lists this clonotype with many counts. The chain combines TRBV12-3 or TRBV12-4 with TRBJ2-2; D might be TRBD2 (6 bases). Trimming removed 3 bases at V and 2 bases at J, with 13 bases between. CDR3 length: 16 residues. CDR3 nucleotides: TGTGCCAGCAGTTTGTCCGGGGGAGGAAACACCGGGGAGCTGTTTTTT. This gives the protein CASSLSGGGNTGELFF.

The table lists this clonotype with many counts. The genes are TRBV29-1 and TRBJ1-2, with 7 bases matching TRBD1. With V trimmed by 3 bases and J by 3 bases, 7 bases remained unmatched. This CDR3 contains 14 residues. The germline CDR1 and CDR2 sequences are SQVTM and ANQGSEA. CDR3 sequence: CSVDETGKHYGYTF. CDR3 coding DNA: TGCAGCGTTGATGAGACAGGGAAGCACTATGGCTACACCTTC.

This clonotype was seen repeatedly, ten times or more. The chain has TRBV6-5 and TRBJ1-6; TRBD1 is a possible D gene (6 bases). V lost 6 bases and J lost 0, with 15 bases in between. The CDR3 spans 17 residues. Per the germline V gene, CDR1 is MNHEY and CDR2 is SVGAGI. CDR3 bases: TGTGCCAGCAGCCCTACGCAGGGGAGCTCCTATAATTCACCCCTCCACTTT. Translated, it gives CASSPTQGSSYNSPLHF.

In this sample, this clonotype turned up many times. The rearrangement links TRBV6-6 to TRBJ2-5; possible D gene TRBD2, 5 bases. Germline loops: CDR1 MNHNY, CDR2 SVGAGI (reference sequence). This CDR3 has 14 residues. Trimming shortened V by 4 bases and J by 4 bases, and 13 bases separated the two germline ends. This CDR3 is CASSSWTDAETQYF. The CDR3 region has the DNA TGTGCCAGCAGTTCATGGACTGACGCAGAGACCCAGTACTTC.